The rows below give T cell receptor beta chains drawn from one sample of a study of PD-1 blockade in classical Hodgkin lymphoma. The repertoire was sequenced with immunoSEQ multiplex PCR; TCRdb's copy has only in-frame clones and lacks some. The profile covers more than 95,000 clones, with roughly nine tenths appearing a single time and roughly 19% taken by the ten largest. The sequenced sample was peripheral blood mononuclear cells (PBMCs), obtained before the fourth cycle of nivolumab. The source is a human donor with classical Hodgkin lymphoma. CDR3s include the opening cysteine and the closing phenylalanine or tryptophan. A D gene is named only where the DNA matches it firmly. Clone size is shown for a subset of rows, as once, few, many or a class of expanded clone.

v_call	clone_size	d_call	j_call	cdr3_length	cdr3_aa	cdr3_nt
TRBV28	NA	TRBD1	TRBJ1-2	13	CASSPTGTYGYTF	TGTGCCAGCAGCCCGACAGGGACCTATGGCTACACCTTC
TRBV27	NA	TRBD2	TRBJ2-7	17	CASSFRQTSGSTYEQYF	TGTGCCAGCAGTTTTCGCCAGACTAGCGGGAGTACCTACGAGCAGTACTTC
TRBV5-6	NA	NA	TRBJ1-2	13	CASSLDTIYGYTF	TGTGCCAGCAGCTTGGATACCATATATGGCTACACCTTC
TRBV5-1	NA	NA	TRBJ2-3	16	CASSLVGGASTDTQYF	TGCGCCAGCAGCTTGGTAGGGGGGGCGAGCACAGATACGCAGTATTTT
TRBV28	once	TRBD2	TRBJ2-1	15	CASSAGLAGGFEQFF	TGTGCCAGCAGTGCTGGACTAGCGGGAGGGTTTGAGCAGTTCTTC
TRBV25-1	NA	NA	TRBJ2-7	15	CASSAQSGTPYEQYF	TGTGCCAGCAGTGCACAGTCGGGGACTCCGTACGAGCAGTACTTC
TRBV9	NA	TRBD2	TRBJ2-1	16	CASSVDGAGVYNEQFF	TGTGCCAGCAGCGTAGACGGAGCGGGGGTCTACAATGAGCAGTTCTTC
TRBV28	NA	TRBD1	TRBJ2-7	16	CASSFPGRDRGYEQYF	TGTGCCAGCAGTTTCCCCGGGCGGGACAGGGGCTACGAGCAGTACTTC
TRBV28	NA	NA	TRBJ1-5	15	CASSLSSTGIQPQHF	TGTGCCAGCAGTTTAAGTAGTACAGGGATTCAGCCCCAGCATTTT
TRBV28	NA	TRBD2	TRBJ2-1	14	CASSSSPASGEQFF	TGTGCCAGCAGTTCTAGCCCGGCTAGCGGTGAGCAGTTCTTC
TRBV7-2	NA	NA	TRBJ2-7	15	CASSSPTSITYEQYF	TGTGCCAGCAGCTCACCGACTTCCATAACCTACGAGCAGTACTTC
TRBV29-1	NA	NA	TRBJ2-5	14	CSVHKMDSQETQYF	TGCAGCGTTCACAAAATGGACAGCCAAGAGACCCAGTACTTC
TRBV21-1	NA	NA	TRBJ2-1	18	CASSKSLAGFSSYNEQFF	TGTGCCAGCAGCAAAAGCCTAGCGGGGTTTAGCTCCTACAATGAGCAGTTCTTC
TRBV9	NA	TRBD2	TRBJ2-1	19	CASSVVYSSGLEIYNEQFF	TGTGCCAGCAGCGTAGTTTATTCCTCGGGACTAGAGATCTACAATGAGCAGTTCTTC
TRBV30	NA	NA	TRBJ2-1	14	CAHSTESSYNEQFF	TGTGCCCACAGCACCGAAAGCTCCTACAATGAGCAGTTCTTC
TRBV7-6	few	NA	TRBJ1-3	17	CASSLGVLGTSGNTIYF	TGTGCCAGCAGCTTAGGAGTTCTGGGGACCTCTGGAAACACCATATATTTT
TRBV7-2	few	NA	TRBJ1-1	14	CASSLVRTNTEAFF	TGTGCCAGCAGCTTAGTACGGACCAACACTGAAGCTTTCTTT
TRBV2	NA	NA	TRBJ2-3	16	CASSEGASRRTDTQYF	TGTGCCAGCAGTGAAGGGGCTAGTCGGCGCACAGATACGCAGTATTTT
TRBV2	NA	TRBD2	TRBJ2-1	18	CASSELRETSLAYNEQFF	TGTGCCAGCAGTGAACTTAGGGAGACTAGCCTTGCCTACAATGAGCAGTTCTTC
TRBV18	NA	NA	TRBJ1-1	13	CASSREVSTEAFF	TGTGCCAGCTCACGGGAAGTAAGCACTGAAGCTTTCTTT
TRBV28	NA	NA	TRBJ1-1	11	CASRENTEAFF	TGTGCCAGCAGAGAGAACACTGAAGCTTTCTTT
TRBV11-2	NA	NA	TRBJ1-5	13	CASSAGTNQPQHF	TGTGCCAGCAGCGCCGGGACAAATCAGCCCCAGCATTTT
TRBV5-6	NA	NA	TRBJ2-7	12	CASSRQDYEQYF	TGTGCCAGCAGCCGACAAGACTACGAGCAGTACTTC
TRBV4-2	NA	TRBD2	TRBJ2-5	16	CASSIRLAEYQETQYF	TGTGCCAGCAGTATCCGACTAGCGGAATACCAAGAGACCCAGTACTTC
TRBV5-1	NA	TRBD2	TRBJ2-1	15	CASSAAGGLYNEQFF	TGCGCCAGCAGCGCGGCGGGAGGGCTTTACAATGAGCAGTTCTTC
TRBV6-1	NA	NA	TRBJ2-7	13	CASSADGIYEQYF	TGTGCCAGCAGTGCCGACGGAATCTACGAGCAGTACTTC
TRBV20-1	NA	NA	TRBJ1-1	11	CSAIPNTEAFF	TGCAGTGCTATCCCCAACACTGAAGCTTTCTTT
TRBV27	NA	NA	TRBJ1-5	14	CASRQGISNQPQHF	TGTGCCAGCAGGCAGGGGATCAGCAATCAGCCCCAGCATTTT
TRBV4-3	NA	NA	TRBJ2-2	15	CASSQGAMDSGELFF	TGCGCCAGCAGCCAAGGGGCGATGGATTCCGGGGAGCTGTTTTTT
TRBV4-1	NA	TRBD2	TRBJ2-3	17	CASSQVGRLAGPDTQYF	TGCGCCAGCAGCCAAGTCGGCCGACTAGCGGGACCAGATACGCAGTATTTT
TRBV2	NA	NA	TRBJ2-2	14	CASSEARGRGELFF	TGTGCCAGCAGTGAAGCCCGGGGGCGCGGGGAGCTGTTTTTT
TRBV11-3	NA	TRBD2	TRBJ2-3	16	CASSPGLAGPTDTQYF	TGTGCCAGCAGCCCTGGACTAGCGGGACCCACAGATACGCAGTATTTT
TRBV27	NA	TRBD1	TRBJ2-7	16	CASSLTGQGFSYEQYF	TGTGCCAGCAGTCTAACGGGACAGGGGTTCTCCTACGAGCAGTACTTC
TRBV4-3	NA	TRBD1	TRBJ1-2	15	CASSQEGQGVYGYTF	TGCGCCAGCAGCCAAGAGGGACAGGGGGTGTATGGCTACACCTTC
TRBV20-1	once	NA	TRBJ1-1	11	CSARRDLEAFF	TGCAGTGCTAGGCGGGACCTTGAAGCTTTCTTT
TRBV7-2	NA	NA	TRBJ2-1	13	CASRLGLGNEQFF	TGTGCCAGCAGATTGGGACTCGGGAATGAGCAGTTCTTC
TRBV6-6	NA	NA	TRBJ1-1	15	CASSQTETGRPEAFF	TGTGCCAGCAGTCAAACTGAAACAGGGCGGCCTGAAGCTTTCTTT
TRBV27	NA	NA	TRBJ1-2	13	CASRPTGNYGYTF	TGTGCCAGCAGGCCTACAGGGAACTATGGCTACACCTTC
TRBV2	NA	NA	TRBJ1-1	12	CASSEDRAQAFF	TGTGCCAGCAGTGAAGACAGGGCGCAAGCTTTCTTT
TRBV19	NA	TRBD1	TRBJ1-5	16	CASSSGTGVKDQPQHF	TGTGCCAGTAGTTCTGGGACAGGGGTCAAAGATCAGCCCCAGCATTTT
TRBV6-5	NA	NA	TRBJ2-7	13	CASSYEAYYEQYF	TGTGCCAGCAGTTACGAGGCCTACTACGAGCAGTACTTC
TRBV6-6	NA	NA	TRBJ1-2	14	CASSYGDNRGGYTF	TGTGCCAGCAGTTACGGGGACAATCGGGGTGGCTACACCTTC
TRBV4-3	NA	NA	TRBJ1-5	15	CASSQLRNGDQPQHF	TGCGCCAGCAGCCAACTTCGGAATGGAGATCAGCCCCAGCATTTT
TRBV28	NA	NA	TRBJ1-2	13	CASTPTAVYGYTF	TGTGCCAGCACCCCGACCGCAGTCTATGGCTACACCTTC
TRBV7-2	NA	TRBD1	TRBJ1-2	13	CAGDRVTNYGYTF	TGTGCCGGTGACAGGGTTACTAACTATGGCTACACCTTC
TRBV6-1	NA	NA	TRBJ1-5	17	CASNEETGRYSNQPQHF	TGTGCCAGCAATGAAGAAACTGGGCGGTATAGCAATCAGCCCCAGCATTTT
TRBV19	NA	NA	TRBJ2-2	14	CACGETFLTGELFF	TGTGCCTGCGGCGAGACCTTCCTAACCGGGGAGCTGTTTTTT
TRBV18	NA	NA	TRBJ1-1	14	CASSPPGQRTEAFF	TGTGCCAGCTCACCCCCGGGACAACGCACTGAAGCTTTCTTT
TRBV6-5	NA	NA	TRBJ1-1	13	CASSYSVNTEAFF	TGTGCCAGCAGTTACTCGGTGAACACTGAAGCTTTCTTT
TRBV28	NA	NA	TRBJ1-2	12	CASGGGNYGYTF	TGTGCCAGCGGAGGAGGCAACTATGGCTACACCTTC
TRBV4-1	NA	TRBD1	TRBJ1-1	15	CASSGRTGRNTEAFF	TGCGCCAGCAGCGGTAGGACAGGCAGGAACACTGAAGCTTTCTTT
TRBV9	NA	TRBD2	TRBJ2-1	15	CASSVSSGRDNEQFF	TGTGCCAGCAGCGTATCTAGCGGGAGGGACAATGAGCAGTTCTTC
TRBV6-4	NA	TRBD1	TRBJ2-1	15	CASSQGGSSYNEQFF	TGTGCCAGCAGCCAAGGGGGCAGCTCCTACAATGAGCAGTTCTTC
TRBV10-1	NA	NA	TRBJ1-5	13	CASSVSFNQPQHF	TGCGCCAGCAGTGTCTCCTTCAATCAGCCCCAGCATTTT
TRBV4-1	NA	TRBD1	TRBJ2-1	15	CASSHGQGVRNEQFF	TGCGCCAGCAGCCACGGACAGGGGGTACGCAATGAGCAGTTCTTC
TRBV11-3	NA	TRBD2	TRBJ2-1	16	CASSLDSGRAQNEQFF	TGTGCCAGCAGCTTGGATAGCGGGAGGGCCCAAAATGAGCAGTTCTTC
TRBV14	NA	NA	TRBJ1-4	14	CASSPGRANEKLFF	TGTGCCAGCAGCCCGGGGAGGGCTAATGAAAAACTGTTTTTT
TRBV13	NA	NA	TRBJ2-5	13	CASSPDRMKTQYF	TGTGCCAGCAGCCCTGACAGGATGAAGACCCAGTACTTC